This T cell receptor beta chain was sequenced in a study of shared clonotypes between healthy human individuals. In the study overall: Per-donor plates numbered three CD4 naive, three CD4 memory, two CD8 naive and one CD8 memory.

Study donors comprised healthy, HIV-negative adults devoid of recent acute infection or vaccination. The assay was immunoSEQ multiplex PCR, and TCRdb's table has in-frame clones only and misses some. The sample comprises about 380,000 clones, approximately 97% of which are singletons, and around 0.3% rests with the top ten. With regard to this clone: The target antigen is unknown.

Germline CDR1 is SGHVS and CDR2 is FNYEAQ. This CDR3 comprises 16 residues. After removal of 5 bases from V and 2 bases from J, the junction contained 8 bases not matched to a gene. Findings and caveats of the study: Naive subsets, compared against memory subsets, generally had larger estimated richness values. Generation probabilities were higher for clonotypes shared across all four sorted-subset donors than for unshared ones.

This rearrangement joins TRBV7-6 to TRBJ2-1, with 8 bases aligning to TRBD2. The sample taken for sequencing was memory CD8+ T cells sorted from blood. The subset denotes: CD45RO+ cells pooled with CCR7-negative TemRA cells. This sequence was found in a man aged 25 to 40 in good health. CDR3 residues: CASSLGGAGAYNEQFF. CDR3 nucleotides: TGTGCCAGCAGCCTCGGCGGAGCGGGGGCCTACAATGAGCAGTTCTTC.